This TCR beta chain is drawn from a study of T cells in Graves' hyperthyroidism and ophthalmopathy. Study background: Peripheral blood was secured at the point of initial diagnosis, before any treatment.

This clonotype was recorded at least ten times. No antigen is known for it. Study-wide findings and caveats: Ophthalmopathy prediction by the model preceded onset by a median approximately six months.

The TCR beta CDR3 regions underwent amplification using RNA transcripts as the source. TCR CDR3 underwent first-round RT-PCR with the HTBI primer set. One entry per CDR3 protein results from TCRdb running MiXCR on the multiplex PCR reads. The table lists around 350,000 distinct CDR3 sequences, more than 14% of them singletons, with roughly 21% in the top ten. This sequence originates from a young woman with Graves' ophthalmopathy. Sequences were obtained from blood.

In DNA form, the CDR3 reads TGTGCCAGCAGCTTAGTCGATGCTCCGTTCACCGGGGAGCTGTTTTTT. This gives the protein CASSLVDAPFTGELFF. The chain employs TRBV11-1 and TRBJ2-2, with unresolved D. This CDR3 is 16 amino acids long. In germline, CDR1 is SGHAT, CDR2 FQDESV (reference sequence). V dropped 1 base and J dropped 4 bases, with 13 bases sitting between them.